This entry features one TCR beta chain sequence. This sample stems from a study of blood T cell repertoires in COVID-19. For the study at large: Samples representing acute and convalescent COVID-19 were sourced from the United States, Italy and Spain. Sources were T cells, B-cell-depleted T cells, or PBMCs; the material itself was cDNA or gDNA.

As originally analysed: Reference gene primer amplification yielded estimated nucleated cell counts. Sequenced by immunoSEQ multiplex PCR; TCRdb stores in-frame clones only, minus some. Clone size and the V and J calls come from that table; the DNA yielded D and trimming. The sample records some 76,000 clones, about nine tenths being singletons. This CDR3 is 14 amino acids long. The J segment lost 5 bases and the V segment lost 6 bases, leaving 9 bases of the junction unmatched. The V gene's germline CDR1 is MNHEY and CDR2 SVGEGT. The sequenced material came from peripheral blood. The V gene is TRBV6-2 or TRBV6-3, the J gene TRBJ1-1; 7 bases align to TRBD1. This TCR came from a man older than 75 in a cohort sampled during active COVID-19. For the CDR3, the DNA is TGTGCCAGCAGCGACCCGAGGGGGCGGACTGAAGCTTTCTTT. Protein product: CASSDPRGRTEAFF.